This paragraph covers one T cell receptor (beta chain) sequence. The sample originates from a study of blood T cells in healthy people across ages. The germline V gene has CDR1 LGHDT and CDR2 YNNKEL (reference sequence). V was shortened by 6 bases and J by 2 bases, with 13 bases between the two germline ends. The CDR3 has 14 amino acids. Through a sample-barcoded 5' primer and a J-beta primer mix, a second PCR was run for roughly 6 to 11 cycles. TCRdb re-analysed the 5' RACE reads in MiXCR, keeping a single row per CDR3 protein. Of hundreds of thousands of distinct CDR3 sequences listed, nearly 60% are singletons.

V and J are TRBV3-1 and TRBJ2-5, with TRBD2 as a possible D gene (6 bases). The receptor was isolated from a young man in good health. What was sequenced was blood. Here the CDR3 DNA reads TGTGCCAGCAGGCTCCGCGGGGCACAAGAGACCCAGTACTTC. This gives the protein CASRLRGAQETQYF.